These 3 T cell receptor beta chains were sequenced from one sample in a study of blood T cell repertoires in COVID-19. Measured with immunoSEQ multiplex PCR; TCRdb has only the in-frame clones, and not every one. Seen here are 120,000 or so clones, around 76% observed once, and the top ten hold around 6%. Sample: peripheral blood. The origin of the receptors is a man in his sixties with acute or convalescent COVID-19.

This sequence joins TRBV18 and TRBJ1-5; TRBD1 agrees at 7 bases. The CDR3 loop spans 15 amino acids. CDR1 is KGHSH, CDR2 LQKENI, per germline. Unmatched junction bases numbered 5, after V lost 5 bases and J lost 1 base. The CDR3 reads CASSATGVSNQPQHF. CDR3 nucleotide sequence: TGTGCCAGCTCAGCTACAGGGGTAAGCAATCAGCCCCAGCATTTT.

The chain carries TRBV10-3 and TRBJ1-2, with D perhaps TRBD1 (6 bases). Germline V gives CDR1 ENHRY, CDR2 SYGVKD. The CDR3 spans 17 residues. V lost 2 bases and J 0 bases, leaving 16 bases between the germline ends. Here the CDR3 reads CAISEPNRAGANYGYTF. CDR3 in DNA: TGTGCCATCAGTGAGCCTAACAGGGCCGGGGCTAACTATGGCTACACCTTC.

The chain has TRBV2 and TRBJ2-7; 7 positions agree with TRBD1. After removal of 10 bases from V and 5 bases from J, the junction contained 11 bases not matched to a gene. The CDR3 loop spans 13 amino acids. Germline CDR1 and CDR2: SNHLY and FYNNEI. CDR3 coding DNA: TGTGCCACCTCGGGACAGCCTTGGGACGAGCAGTACTTC. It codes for CATSGQPWDEQYF.